The clone carrying this T cell receptor beta chain has at least ten counts. Its antigen is as yet unknown. CDR3 size: 14 residues. V was clipped by 4 bases and J by 5 bases; unmatched bases: 5. Germline V gene data show CDR1 as SGHRS and CDR2 as YFSETQ. The entry originates in a study of CD8 T cells in ankylosing spondylitis. General study points: Past research had described some motif variants in reactive arthritis synovial fluid and blood. Clones linked with disease were CD8+ and fairly uncommon in the peripheral blood. Seemingly characteristic of ankylosing spondylitis blood was a TCR beta motif consisting of 7 or 8 highly homologous variants.

TCRdb re-analysed the 5' RACE reads in MiXCR, keeping a single row per CDR3 protein. The table has 200,000 to 250,000 distinct CDR3 sequences, about 10% seen once. This sequence joins TRBV5-1 and TRBJ1-2, with TRBD1 matching over 10 bases. Sequencing used blood, either unsorted or a sorted T cell fraction (not recorded which). The receptor comes from a male donor with ankylosing spondylitis or in good health (not recorded which). The CDR3 DNA sequence: TGCGCCAGCAGCCAGACAGGGGGCGCGTATGGCTACACCTTC. Its translation: CASSQTGGAYGYTF.